The 32 T cell receptor beta chains listed next were all sequenced from one sample in a study of blood T cell repertoires in COVID-19. The data were produced by immunoSEQ multiplex PCR, yet TCRdb's version contains in-frame clones alone and is incomplete. Among fewer than 200,000 clones, 70% to 90% were seen once, and the ten largest hold 1% to 1.5%. Sequenced sample: peripheral blood. These TCRs come from a man in his 60s who had recovered from COVID-19.

V usage is TRBV11-3 and J usage is TRBJ2-1; D might be TRBD1 (6 bases). Trimming took 5 bases from V and 7 from J, leaving 15 bases between them. The CDR3 length is 14 residues. Germline V lookup: CDR1 SGHNT, CDR2 YENEEA. The CDR3 region is CASSPTGTTNEQFF. Here the CDR3 DNA reads TGTGCCAGCAGCCCAACCGGGACAACGAATGAGCAGTTCTTC.

V gene TRBV9 combines with J gene TRBJ2-3, with 8 bases aligning to TRBD2. V shed 0 bases, J shed 5 bases, and the junction held 2 bases outside the gene matches. Germline-derived CDR1 and CDR2 are SGDLS and YYNGEE. This CDR3 is 14 amino acids long. The CDR3 region has the DNA TGTGCCAGCAGCGTAGCGGGGGGGCAAGATACGCAGTATTTT. It translates to CASSVAGGQDTQYF. Variable domain in full (rest from reference TRBV9 and TRBJ2-3): DSGVTQTPKHLITATGQRVTLRCSPRSGDLSVYWYQQSLDQGLQFLIQYYNGEERAKGNILERFSAQQFPDLHSELNLSSLELGDSALYFCASSVAGGQDTQYFGPGTRLTVL.

The rearrangement links TRBV6-2 or TRBV6-3 to TRBJ2-5, with D maybe TRBD2 (5 bases). This CDR3 is 15 amino acids long. V gave up 2 bases and J gave up 0 bases, with 10 bases separating them. CDR1 and CDR2 (germline): MNHEY, SVGEGT. CDR3 in amino acids: CASSYGQDYQETQYF. The CDR3 region has the DNA TGTGCCAGCAGTTACGGCCAGGACTACCAAGAGACCCAGTACTTC.

This chain joins TRBV7-8 and TRBJ2-1; TRBD2 matches at 10 bases. The CDR3 has 19 amino acids. CDR1 and CDR2 from the germline V gene are SGHVS and FQNEAQ. V was clipped by 0 bases and J by 5 bases; unmatched bases: 13. This CDR3 reads CASSLAQGLATLVNNEQFF. DNA of the CDR3: TGTGCCAGCAGCTTAGCGCAGGGACTAGCGACGTTAGTTAACAATGAGCAGTTCTTC.

This chain connects TRBV9 to TRBJ2-1; D might be TRBD1 (6 bases). CDR3 length: 17 residues. V was shortened by 0 bases and J by 0 bases, with 13 bases between the two germline ends. The germline V gene encodes CDR1 SGDLS and CDR2 YYNGEE. CDR3 loop: CASSVARRGSSYNEQFF. As DNA, the CDR3 is TGTGCCAGCAGCGTAGCTCGTAGGGGGAGCTCCTACAATGAGCAGTTCTTC.

The chain uses TRBV9 and TRBJ1-5; D may be TRBD1 (5 bases). V was pared by 0 bases and J by 5 bases, with 12 bases between. Germline CDR1 is SGDLS and CDR2 is YYNGEE. There are 15 residues in the CDR3. CDR3 sequence reads: CASSVAGSAYQPQHF. Written as DNA, the CDR3 is TGTGCCAGCAGCGTAGCAGGGTCAGCCTATCAGCCCCAGCATTTT.

The chain is built from TRBV4-1 and TRBJ1-1; 7 bases are a match to TRBD1. Germline V gene sequence: CDR1 MGHRA, CDR2 YSYEKL. V shed 4 bases and J 2 bases; nucleotides not matched to a gene: 4. The length of the CDR3 is 14 residues. The CDR3 DNA reads TGCGCCAGCAGCCCCCACAGGGGAAACACTGAAGCTTTCTTT. This codes for CASSPHRGNTEAFF.

The chain recombines TRBV7-9 with TRBJ2-5, with no clear D. Trimming stripped 1 base from V and 13 bases from J, with 13 bases between. The CDR3 runs 12 residues. Germline lookup yields CDR1 SEHNR and CDR2 FQNEAQ (reference sequence). For the CDR3, the DNA is TGTGCCAGCAGCTTAGGCGAGAGATTGATGTACTTC. Residues: CASSLGERLMYF.

J is TRBJ1-1 and V is TRBV5-1, with TRBD1 identical over 9 bases. The J segment lost 5 bases and the V segment lost 4 bases, leaving 9 bases of the junction unmatched. This CDR3 comprises 15 residues. Looked up from germline, CDR1 is SGHRS and CDR2 is YFSETQ. The CDR3 reads CASSVPQGADTEAFF. CDR3 nucleotides: TGCGCCAGCAGCGTACCACAGGGGGCGGATACTGAAGCTTTCTTT.

This chain connects TRBV2 to TRBJ2-5, with D perhaps matching TRBD2 (6 bases). With 8 bases removed from V and 6 bases from J, the gap between germline ends came to 19 bases. This CDR3 has 14 residues. Germline V lookup: CDR1 SNHLY, CDR2 FYNNEI. The CDR3 DNA reads as TGTGCCAGCTTAGAGGGAACTAGCCCAAAGACCCAGTACTTC. Translated, it gives CASLEGTSPKTQYF.

The chain recombines TRBV7-9 with TRBJ1-4; D possibly corresponds to TRBD1 (6 bases). The CDR3 totals 18 residues. Deletions cut 3 bases from V and 0 bases from J, with 17 bases between. The germline V gene encodes CDR1 SEHNR and CDR2 FQNEAQ (reference sequence). CDR3 nucleotides: TGTGCCAGCAGCTTTAATGGCGGCAGGGGAACAACTAATGAAAAACTGTTTTTT. This encodes CASSFNGGRGTTNEKLFF.

The gene calls are TRBV6-5 and TRBJ2-7, with 10 positions matching TRBD2. CDR1 is MNHEY, CDR2 SVGAGI, per germline. J gave up 9 bases and V 6 bases, and 11 bases lay outside the gene matches. The CDR3 is 14 residues long. CDR3 residues: CASRGAGGLTRQYF. The DNA of the CDR3 is TGTGCCAGCAGAGGAGCGGGGGGGCTTACGAGGCAGTACTTC.

The chain employs TRBV7-2 and TRBJ2-3; 14 nucleotides agree with TRBD2. V dropped 4 bases and J dropped 9; count of bases not matched to a gene: 3. The CDR3 spans 14 residues. Germline loops: CDR1 SGHTA, CDR2 FQGNSA. As DNA, the CDR3 is TGTGCCAGCAGCTCGGGACTAGCGGGGGCCACGCAGTATTTT. This codes for CASSSGLAGATQYF.

V and J are TRBV5-1 and TRBJ1-4; 7 nucleotides agree with TRBD1. J was trimmed by 1 base and V by 4 bases; bases with no gene match: 7. CDR3 length equals 16 residues. Germline CDR1 and CDR2: SGHRS and YFSETQ. The CDR3 coding sequence is TGCGCCAGCAGCCCGGAAGGGGGCTTAACTAATGAAAAACTGTTTTTT. Residues: CASSPEGGLTNEKLFF.

The gene calls are TRBV11-3 and TRBJ2-2, with D maybe TRBD1 (6 bases). V was clipped by 1 base and J by 6 bases, with 6 bases between them. The CDR3 totals 13 residues. Germline V CDR1 and CDR2: SGHNT, YENEEA. CDR3 amino acids: CASSLAGAGELFF. The CDR3 nucleotides read TGTGCCAGCAGCTTAGCAGGGGCCGGGGAGCTGTTTTTT.

This chain connects TRBV7-2 to TRBJ2-1; possibly TRBD1 for D (5 bases). This CDR3 contains 14 residues. Germline V gene data show CDR1 as SGHTA and CDR2 as FQGNSA. The germline V and J ends were trimmed by 3 bases and 2 bases, with 8 bases remaining between them. The CDR3 coding sequence is TGTGCCAGCAGCTTGGACATCGCCTACAATGAGCAGTTCTTC. It is translated as CASSLDIAYNEQFF.

This clone was seen just once. The rearrangement uses TRBV2 and TRBJ1-5; 7 bases map to TRBD1. Trimming cost V 3 bases and J 7 bases; bases outside gene matches: 6. There are 14 residues in the CDR3. In germline, CDR1 is SNHLY, CDR2 FYNNEI. This CDR3 is CASSDEGARQPQHF. The CDR3 coding sequence is TGTGCCAGCAGTGACGAGGGGGCAAGGCAGCCCCAGCATTTT.

The count of this clone is one. J is TRBJ1-2 and V is TRBV5-1; unclear D gene. V dropped 4 bases and J dropped 3 bases, with 16 bases sitting between them. This CDR3 comprises 15 residues. From germline, CDR1 is SGHRS and CDR2 YFSETQ. Written as DNA, the CDR3 is TGCGCCAGCAGCCTATCGCCCCGAGAGGACTATGGCTACACCTTC. Its translation: CASSLSPREDYGYTF.

The chain couples TRBV6-1 to TRBJ2-3; 8 bases are shared with TRBD1. There are 15 residues in the CDR3. Trimming removed 3 bases from V and 3 bases from J; junction bases left unmatched: 5. From germline, CDR1 is MNHNS and CDR2 SASEGT. DNA for the CDR3: TGTGCCAGCAGTGAGGGCGACAGGGGAACAGATACGCAGTATTTT. It codes for CASSEGDRGTDTQYF.

The rearrangement uses TRBV30 and TRBJ1-4; tentatively, D is TRBD1 (5 bases). The CDR3 has 14 amino acids. Germline V gene lookup returns CDR1 GTSNPN and CDR2 SVGIG (reference sequence). V lost 3 bases and J lost 0, with 8 bases in between. The DNA for the CDR3 is TGTGCCTGGAGACTGACAGCAACTAATGAAAAACTGTTTTTT. It yields the protein CAWRLTATNEKLFF.

This clone has only one observation. Additional DNA sequences in this sample encode the identical CDR3. The chain is built from TRBV11-2 and TRBJ1-2; D is ambiguous. Germline lookup yields CDR1 SGHAT and CDR2 FQNNGV. CDR3 length: 13 residues. V was trimmed by 1 base and J by 2 bases, leaving 5 bases between them. CDR3 residues: CASSLGGNYGYTF. CDR3 nucleotide sequence: TGTGCCAGCAGCTTAGGAGGGAACTATGGCTACACCTTC.

This sequence joins TRBV5-1 and TRBJ2-2; D perhaps matches TRBD2 (6 bases). The CDR3 consists of 15 residues. Germline V gives CDR1 SGHRS, CDR2 YFSETQ. Trimming cost V 4 bases and J 4 bases, with 14 bases left between them. CDR3 in amino acids: CASSIMGTSTGELFF. The CDR3 nucleotides are TGCGCCAGCAGCATAATGGGGACTTCCACCGGGGAGCTGTTTTTT. The full variable domain, in which reference TRBV5-1 and TRBJ2-2 provide the parts outside the CDR3, is KAGVTQTPRYLIKTRGQQVTLSCSPISGHRSVSWYQQTPGQGLQFLFEYFSETQRNKGNFPGRFSGRQFSNSRSEMNVSTLELGDSALYLCASSIMGTSTGELFFGEGSRLTVL.

This chain links TRBV6-4 with TRBJ2-1; 10 bases are shared with TRBD2. The CDR3 is 16 amino acids. From germline, CDR1 is MRHNA and CDR2 SNTAGT. V dropped 0 bases and J dropped 8; count of bases not matched to a gene: 7. CDR3 nucleotide sequence: TGTGCCAGCAGTGACTCTTCCAGCGGGGGGGCCGATGAGCAGTTCTTC. Amino acids: CASSDSSSGGADEQFF.

V is TRBV5-6 and J is TRBJ2-7; the match to TRBD1 covers 7 bases. With 0 bases clipped from V and 2 bases from J, the junction kept 5 bases outside the gene matches. This CDR3 comprises 15 residues. Germline CDR1 and CDR2: SGHDT and YYEEEE. The CDR3 region is CASSLGDSQAYEQYF. The CDR3 DNA reads as TGTGCCAGCAGCTTGGGGGACAGTCAAGCCTACGAGCAGTACTTC.

J is TRBJ2-3 and V is TRBV2; D perhaps matches TRBD2 (7 bases). CDR3 size: 15 residues. Looked up from germline, CDR1 is SNHLY and CDR2 is FYNNEI. The ends were cut back, 9 bases at V and 4 bases at J, with 20 bases in the middle. CDR3 residues: CARGGGGPGADTQYF. CDR3 coding DNA: TGTGCCAGGGGGGGCGGGGGACCTGGAGCAGATACGCAGTATTTT.

There are a few counts of this clone. The gene calls are TRBV18 and TRBJ1-6; a possible D gene is TRBD1 (6 bases). Germline values: CDR1 KGHSH, CDR2 LQKENI. The CDR3 sequence is 15 residues long. Trimming stripped 6 bases from V and 10 bases from J, with 19 bases between. For the CDR3, the DNA is TGTGCCAGCTCGTACAACGGGGCCAGGGGCTCACCCCTCCACTTT. Amino acid sequence: CASSYNGARGSPLHF. The variable domain in full, completed from reference TRBV18 and TRBJ1-6, reads NAGVMQNPRHLVRRRGQEARLRCSPMKGHSHVYWYRQLPEEGLKFMVYLQKENIIDESGMPKERFSAEFPKEGPSILRIQQVVRGDSAAYFCASSYNGARGSPLHFGNGTRLTVT.

This chain links TRBV19 with TRBJ2-3, with 10 positions matching TRBD1. After removal of 4 bases from V and 5 bases from J, the junction contained 9 bases not matched to a gene. CDR1 and CDR2 from the germline V gene are LNHDA and SQIVND (reference sequence). The CDR3 totals 16 residues. The CDR3 coding sequence is TGTGCCAGTAGTAGGTCCAGAGGACAGGGGGTAGATACGCAGTATTTT. Its protein is CASSRSRGQGVDTQYF.

The chain employs TRBV5-8 and TRBJ2-6, with a weak D call TRBD2 (6 bases). Trimming removed 4 bases from V and 0 bases from J, with 11 bases in between. The CDR3 totals 16 residues. Germline V gene sequence: CDR1 SGHTS, CDR2 YDEGEE. The CDR3 bases are TGTGCCAGCAGCGCCGGGACTCACTCTGGGGCCAACGTCCTGACTTTC. It encodes CASSAGTHSGANVLTF.

The J gene is TRBJ1-1, the V gene TRBV27; TRBD1 matches at 10 bases. Unmatched junction bases numbered 12, after V lost 2 bases and J lost 0 bases. The CDR3 spans 19 residues. Germline loops: CDR1 MNHEY, CDR2 SMNVEV (reference sequence). The CDR3 reads CASSLGPGQGSNLNTEAFF. The CDR3 DNA sequence: TGTGCCAGCAGTTTAGGTCCGGGACAGGGGTCAAATTTGAACACTGAAGCTTTCTTT.

This sequence joins TRBV19 and TRBJ1-1; TRBD1 matches 11 bases. Germline lookup yields CDR1 LNHDA and CDR2 SQIVND (reference sequence). J lost 4 bases, V lost 6 bases, and 10 bases had no gene match. This CDR3 region has 16 residues. The CDR3 sequence: CASSTGTGGSVTEAFF. The CDR3 bases are TGTGCCAGTAGCACCGGGACAGGGGGGTCGGTCACTGAAGCTTTCTTT.

V and J are TRBV6-5 and TRBJ2-7; D may be TRBD2 (6 bases). V was cut by 10 bases and J by 0 bases, with 16 bases left in between. Germline V gene data show CDR1 as MNHEY and CDR2 as SVGAGI. This CDR3 comprises 14 residues. This CDR3 is CATKMGLGSYEQYF. The CDR3 DNA follows: TGTGCCACCAAAATGGGACTGGGCTCCTACGAGCAGTACTTC.

The gene calls are TRBV5-1 and TRBJ2-5; TRBD1 aligns across 7 bases. The CDR3 totals 14 residues. CDR1 is SGHRS, CDR2 YFSETQ, per germline. The junction had 6 bases not matched to a gene; V was cut back by 2 bases and J by 5 bases. CDR3 DNA sequence: TGCGCCAGCAGCTTACAAGGGGGCCAGGAGACCCAGTACTTC. It is translated as CASSLQGGQETQYF.